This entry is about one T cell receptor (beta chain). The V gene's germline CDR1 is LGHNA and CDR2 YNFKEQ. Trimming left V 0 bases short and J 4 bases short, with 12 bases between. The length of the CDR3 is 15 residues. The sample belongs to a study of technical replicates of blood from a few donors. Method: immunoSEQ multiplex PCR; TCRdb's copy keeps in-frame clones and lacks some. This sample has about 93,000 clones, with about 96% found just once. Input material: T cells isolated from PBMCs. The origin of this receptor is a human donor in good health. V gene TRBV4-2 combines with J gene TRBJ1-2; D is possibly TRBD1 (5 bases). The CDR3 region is CASSQEGLGFYGYTF. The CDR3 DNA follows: TGTGCCAGCAGCCAAGAGGGGCTGGGGTTCTATGGCTACACCTTC.